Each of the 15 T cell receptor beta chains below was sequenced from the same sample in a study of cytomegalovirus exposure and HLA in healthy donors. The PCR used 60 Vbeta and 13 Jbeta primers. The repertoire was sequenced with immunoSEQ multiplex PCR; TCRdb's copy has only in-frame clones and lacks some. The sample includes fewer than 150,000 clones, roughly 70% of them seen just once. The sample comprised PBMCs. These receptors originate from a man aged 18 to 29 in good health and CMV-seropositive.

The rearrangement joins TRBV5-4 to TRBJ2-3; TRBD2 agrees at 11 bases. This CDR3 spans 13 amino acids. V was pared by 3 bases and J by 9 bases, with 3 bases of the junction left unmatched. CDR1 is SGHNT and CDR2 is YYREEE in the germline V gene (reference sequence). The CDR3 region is CASSSRLAGTQYF. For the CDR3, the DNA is TGTGCCAGCAGCTCTAGACTAGCGGGGACGCAGTATTTT.

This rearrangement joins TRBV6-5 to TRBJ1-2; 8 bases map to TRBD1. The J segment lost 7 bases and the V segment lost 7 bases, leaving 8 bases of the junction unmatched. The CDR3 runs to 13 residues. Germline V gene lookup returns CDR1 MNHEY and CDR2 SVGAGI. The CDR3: CASKDRVNSGYTF. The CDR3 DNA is TGTGCCAGCAAGGACAGGGTTAATAGTGGCTACACCTTC.

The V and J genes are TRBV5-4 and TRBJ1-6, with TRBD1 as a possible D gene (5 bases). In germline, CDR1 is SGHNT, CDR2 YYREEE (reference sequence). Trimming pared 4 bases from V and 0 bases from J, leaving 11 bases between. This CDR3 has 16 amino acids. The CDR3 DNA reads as TGTGCCAGCAGCAAAGCAGGGTCCTCCTATAATTCACCCCTCCACTTT. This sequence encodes CASSKAGSSYNSPLHF.

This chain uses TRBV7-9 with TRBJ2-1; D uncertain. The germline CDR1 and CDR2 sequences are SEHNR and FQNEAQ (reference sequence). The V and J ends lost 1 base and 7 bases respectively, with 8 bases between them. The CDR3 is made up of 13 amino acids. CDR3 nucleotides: TGTGCCAGCAGCTTAGATGTACAGAATGAGCAGTTCTTC. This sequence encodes CASSLDVQNEQFF. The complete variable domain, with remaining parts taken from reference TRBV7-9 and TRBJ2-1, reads DTGVSQNPRHKITKRGQNVTFRCDPISEHNRLYWYRQTLGQGPEFLTYFQNEAQLEKSRLLSDRFSAERPKGSFSTLEIQRTEQGDSAMYLCASSLDVQNEQFFGPGTRLTVL.

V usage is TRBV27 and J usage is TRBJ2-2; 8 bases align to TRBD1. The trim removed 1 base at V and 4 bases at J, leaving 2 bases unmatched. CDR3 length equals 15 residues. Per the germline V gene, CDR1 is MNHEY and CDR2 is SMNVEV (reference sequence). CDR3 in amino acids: CASSLLQGVTGELFF. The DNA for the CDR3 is TGTGCCAGCAGTTTATTACAGGGGGTCACCGGGGAGCTGTTTTTT.

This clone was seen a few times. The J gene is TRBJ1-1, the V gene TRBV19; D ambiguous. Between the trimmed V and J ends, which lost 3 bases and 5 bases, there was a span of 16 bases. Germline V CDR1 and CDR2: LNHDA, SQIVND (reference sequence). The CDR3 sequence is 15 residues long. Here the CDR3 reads CASSMTARTGTEAFF. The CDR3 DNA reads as TGTGCCAGTAGTATGACGGCCCGGACTGGGACTGAAGCTTTCTTT.

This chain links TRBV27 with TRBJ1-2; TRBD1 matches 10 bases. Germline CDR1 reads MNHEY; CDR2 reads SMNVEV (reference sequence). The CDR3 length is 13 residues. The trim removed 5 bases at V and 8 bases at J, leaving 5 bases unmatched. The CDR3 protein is CASSPDRGQGYTF. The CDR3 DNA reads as TGTGCCAGCAGTCCCGACAGGGGGCAAGGCTACACCTTC.

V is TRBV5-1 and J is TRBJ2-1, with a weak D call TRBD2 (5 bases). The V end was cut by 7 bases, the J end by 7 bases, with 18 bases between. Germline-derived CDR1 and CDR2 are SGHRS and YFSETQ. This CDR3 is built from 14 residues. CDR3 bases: TGCGCCAGCGGGGTTGAGGTTTCGGGGAATGAGCAGTTCTTC. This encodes CASGVEVSGNEQFF.

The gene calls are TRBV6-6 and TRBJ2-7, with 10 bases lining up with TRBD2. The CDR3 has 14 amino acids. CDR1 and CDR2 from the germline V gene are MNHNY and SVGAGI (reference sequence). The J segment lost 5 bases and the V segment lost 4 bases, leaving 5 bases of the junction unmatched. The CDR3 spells CASSSSGGVNEQYF. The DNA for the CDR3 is TGTGCCAGCAGTTCGAGCGGGGGGGTTAACGAGCAGTACTTC.

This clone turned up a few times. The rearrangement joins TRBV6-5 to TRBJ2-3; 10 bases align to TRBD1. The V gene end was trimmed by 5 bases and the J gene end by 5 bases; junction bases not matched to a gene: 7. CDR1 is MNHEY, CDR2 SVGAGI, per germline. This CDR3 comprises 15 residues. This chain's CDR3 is CASSQTGGIRDTQYF. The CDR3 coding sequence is TGTGCCAGCAGTCAGACAGGGGGCATTAGAGATACGCAGTATTTT.

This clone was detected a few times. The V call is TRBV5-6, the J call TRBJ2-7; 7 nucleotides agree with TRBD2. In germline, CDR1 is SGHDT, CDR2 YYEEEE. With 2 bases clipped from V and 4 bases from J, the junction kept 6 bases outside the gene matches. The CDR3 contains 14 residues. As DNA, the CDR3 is TGTGCCAGCAGCTTCAACGGAGCGGGGTACGAGCAGTACGTC. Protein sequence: CASSFNGAGYEQYV.

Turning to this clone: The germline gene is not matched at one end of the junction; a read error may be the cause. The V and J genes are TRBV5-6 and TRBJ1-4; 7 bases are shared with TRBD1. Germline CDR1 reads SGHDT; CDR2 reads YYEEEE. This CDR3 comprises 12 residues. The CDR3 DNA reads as TGTGCCAGCAGCTTGACACGAACAGGGGCCCTTTTT. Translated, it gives CASSLTRTGALF.

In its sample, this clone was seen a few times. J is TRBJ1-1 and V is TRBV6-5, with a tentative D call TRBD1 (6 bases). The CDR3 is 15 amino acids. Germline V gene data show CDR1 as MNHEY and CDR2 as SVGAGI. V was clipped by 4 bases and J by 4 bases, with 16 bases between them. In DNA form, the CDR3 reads TGTGCCAGCAGTTGGAAACAGGGCGGATTCACTGAAGCTTTCTTT. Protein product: CASSWKQGGFTEAFF.

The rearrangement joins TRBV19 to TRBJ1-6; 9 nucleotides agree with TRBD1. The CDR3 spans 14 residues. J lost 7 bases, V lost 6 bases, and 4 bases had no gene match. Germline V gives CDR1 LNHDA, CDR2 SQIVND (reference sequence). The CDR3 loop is CASRDRGGNSPLHF. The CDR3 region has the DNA TGTGCCAGTAGGGACAGGGGCGGAAATTCACCCCTCCACTTT.

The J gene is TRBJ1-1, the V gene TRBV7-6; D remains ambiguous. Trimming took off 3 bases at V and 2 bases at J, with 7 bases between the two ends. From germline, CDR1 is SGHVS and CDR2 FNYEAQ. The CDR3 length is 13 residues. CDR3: CASSFQANTEAFF. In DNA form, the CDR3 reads TGTGCCAGCAGCTTCCAGGCAAACACTGAAGCTTTCTTT.